This TCR beta chain appears in the sequencing data of a study of cytomegalovirus exposure and HLA in healthy donors. Study-level information: The same platform as the approximately 660 first-cohort repertoires was used for the 120 validation repertoires, a later analysis reported.

This table comes from immunoSEQ multiplex PCR, and its TCRdb copy is limited to in-frame clones, with some not included. Here the sample spans tens of thousands of clones, 84% being singletons. On this clone itself: Its target is not known.

Overall study results and limits: The study designated about 180 TCR beta chains cytomegalovirus-associated. Subsequent analysis of the roughly 120 validation repertoires found a tendency for first-cohort TCR clusters to co-occur.

The specimen was PBMCs. The sequence was collected from a woman younger than 30 in good health and CMV-seropositive.

CDR3 DNA sequence: TGTGCCAGCAGTATGCGACAGGGGAGGGAGAACACTGAAGCTTTCTTT. As protein: CASSMRQGRENTEAFF. The rearrangement joins TRBV28 to TRBJ1-1; 8 bases line up with TRBD1. Germline CDR1 reads MDHEN; CDR2 reads SYDVKM. CDR3 size: 16 residues. V was pared by 5 bases and J by 1 base, with 9 bases of the junction left unmatched.